This T cell receptor beta chain is from a study of T cell responses to AZD1222 COVID-19 vaccine (dated by TCRdb to 2020 to 2022). As for the study more broadly: AZD1222 recipients with second doses at about 4 weeks or about 12 weeks were pooled, because spike-specific TCR depth and breadth did not differ between schedules. Enrollment into the trials was organized by age into subgroups of 18-55, 56-69 and 70-plus years, and those subgroups contained approximately 150, 30 and 60 TCR-sequenced participants, respectively. TCR sequencing was performed for approximately 240 trial participants, of whom about 200 were given two doses of AZD1222 and around 25 were given two doses of MenACWY control vaccine.

A note on this clone: Which antigen it targets is not known. Base qualities are not recorded, but no much larger clone differs from it by a single base.

The label giving this sample's time point can be read as: baseline before first vaccination. Vaccinee samples were obtained from the UK trials COV001 and COV002, which included a single-blind randomized controlled phase 2/3 trial of AZD1222 (ChAdOx1 nCoV-19) in healthy adults. Trial participant PBMC samples were collected at day 0 and day 28 after the second dose for TCRbeta chain sequencing. Per the germline V gene (reference sequence), SEHNR is the CDR1 and FQNEAQ is the CDR2. V and J are truncated by 0 bases and 6 bases respectively, leaving an intervening sequence of 12 bases. The cysteine opens and the phenylalanine closes a CDR3 of 15 amino acids. The DNA shown is the 45-base CDR3, in frame from base 1. Study-wide findings and limitations: Vaccine-associated CD4 TCRs spanned the whole spike protein, with dominant responses in regions 160-218 and 743-854. In the small 56-69-year group, the increase in depth fell short of significance, most likely because of low power. Participants were mostly white British and included more females than males, and it was suggested by the authors that clonal diversity may have been underestimated. No day 14 peak-response samples were available, so repertoires were characterized only after the peak T cell response. A significant rise in spike-specific TCR breadth and depth was observed after two AZD1222 doses relative to day 0 and relative to MenACWY recipients. Only five to seven AZD1222 recipients were SARS-CoV-2 seropositive at baseline, limiting conclusions about previously exposed vaccinees. Epitopes outside the regions mutated in the B.1.351 and B.1.1.7 variants were reportedly recognized by nearly half of the unique spike-specific TCRs.

The CDR3 regions of human TCRbeta chains were analyzed by immunosequencing. Per the authors' processing: Repertoire TCRs were checked for matches against a reference library of SARS-CoV-2-specific TCRs that had been generated using the MIRA antigen-specificity platform. Breadth was defined as the fraction of unique TCRs that were SARS-CoV-2-associated, and depth was defined as the fraction of total T cells that were SARS-CoV-2-associated. Using the MIRA data, each spike-specific TCR was assigned both to the spike region to which the TCR was reactive and to a CD4 or CD8 class. Log10-transformed breadth and depth values were compared by one-way ANOVA with Sidak's multiple comparisons tests. What TCRdb holds here is the immuneACCESS table cut down to in-frame rearrangements. Part of the clones is not present; checked against another copy, under half of the missing clones reflect an unresolved V gene, and the others are unexplained. V, J and clone size reflect that table, while D and trimming were determined from the DNA. The sample data list approximately 110,000 clones, and around 80% of these were observed just once. The ten largest clones represent approximately 5% of the sample.

This TCR came from an adult in good health. The V gene is TRBV7-9 and the J gene is TRBJ2-1, and TRBD2 may be the D gene, going by 6 matching bases. Sequencing was performed on peripheral blood, taken on day 0 of AZD1222 vaccination. The nucleotide sequence is TGTGCCAGCAGCTTAGCCAAAGGAGGGCTCAATGAGCAGTTCTTC. This codes for CASSLAKGGLNEQFF.